The text below deals with one T cell receptor (beta chain). The CDR3 consists of 12 residues. With 5 bases clipped from V and 8 bases from J, the junction kept 4 bases outside the gene matches. Germline CDR1 and CDR2: MNHNY and SVGAGI (reference sequence). The sample is drawn from a study of long-term antiretroviral therapy in people with HIV. Sequencing relied on immunoSEQ assay v3.0, run at survey level. Using immunoSEQ multiplex PCR, the repertoire was profiled, and TCRdb retains in-frame clones only, with some absent. The sample consists of some 24,000 clones, about four fifths of them appearing once.

The clonotype originates from a man in his thirties or forties with HIV. Sequencing used unsorted PBMCs, obtained 0.7 years before starting antiretroviral therapy. The J gene is TRBJ1-2, the V gene TRBV6-6; 8 positions agree with TRBD1. DNA for the CDR3: TGTGCCAGCAGTCAGGACAGGGCGGGCTACACCTTC. Encoded protein: CASSQDRAGYTF.